This entry lists 10 T cell receptor beta chains sequenced from one sample in a study of spatial heterogeneity in lung cancer. TCRdb passed the 5' RACE reads through MiXCR, listing each CDR3 protein once. The data contain roughly 11,000 distinct CDR3 sequences, about a sixth of them seen just once; the ten biggest clones take up just over 50%. Time point of the sample: sample taken at primary tumor resection. In each case, whole RNA from tumor, nontumor lung or frozen PBMC was sequenced unsorted. The specimen comprised PBMCs, sampled at surgery. Receptors were obtained from a male donor with early-stage non-small cell lung cancer.

At least ten counts were recorded for this clonotype. The chain recombines TRBV7-9 with TRBJ2-1; 11 bases are a match to TRBD2. The CDR3 runs 17 residues. Per germline, CDR1 SEHNR and CDR2 FQNEAQ (reference sequence). The trim removed 4 bases at V and 4 bases at J, leaving 9 bases unmatched. The CDR3 loop is CASSSTLLAGAYNEQFF. DNA for the CDR3: TGTGCCAGCAGCTCAACTTTACTAGCGGGAGCATACAATGAGCAGTTCTTC.

The rearrangement links TRBV28 to TRBJ1-6, with a possible D match to TRBD1 (5 bases). The CDR3 consists of 16 residues. Looked up from germline, CDR1 is MDHEN and CDR2 is SYDVKM. V was trimmed by 6 bases and J by 0 bases, leaving 12 bases between them. The CDR3 is CASSRDSSSYNSPLHF. CDR3 bases: TGTGCCAGCAGCCGGGACTCGAGCTCCTATAATTCACCCCTCCACTTT.

This clonotype turned up a few times. V is TRBV7-3 and J is TRBJ1-3; 7 bases are shared with TRBD1. This CDR3 comprises 18 residues. The germline CDR1 and CDR2 sequences are SGHTA and FQGTGA. Trimming at V came to 5 bases and at J to 4 bases, leaving 17 bases not matched to a gene. As DNA, the CDR3 is TGTGCCAGCAGCCCTGCCGGGCCCACAGGGGCCGGAGGAAACACCATATATTTT. Residues: CASSPAGPTGAGGNTIYF.

This clonotype was detected many times. V and J are TRBV20-1 and TRBJ2-1; 11 bases are shared with TRBD2. The V segment lost 5 bases and the J segment 8 bases; nucleotides outside the gene matches: 14. Per the germline V gene, CDR1 is DFQATT and CDR2 is SNEGSKA (reference sequence). The CDR3 extends over 16 amino acids. The CDR3 region is CSAPPSLAGGPHEQFF. In DNA, the CDR3 is TGCAGTGCTCCACCTTCATTAGCGGGAGGGCCACATGAGCAGTTCTTC.

This clonotype was detected only a few times. This chain links TRBV6-1 with TRBJ2-7; 14 nucleotides align to TRBD2. The CDR3 is made up of 15 amino acids. From germline, CDR1 is MNHNS and CDR2 SASEGT. Trimming cost V 6 bases and J 7 bases; bases outside gene matches: 8. CDR3 sequence reads: CASRGETSGRAEQYF. In nucleotides, the CDR3 is TGTGCCAGCAGAGGGGAGACTAGCGGGAGGGCTGAGCAGTACTTC.

This clonotype was counted many times. J is TRBJ2-1 and V is TRBV3-1, with D uncertain. The germline V gene has CDR1 LGHDT and CDR2 YNNKEL (reference sequence). V lost 2 bases and J 5 bases, leaving 7 bases between the germline ends. The CDR3 runs 13 residues. CDR3 nucleotide sequence: TGTGCCAGCAGCCAAAAGTCAAACAATGAGCAGTTCTTC. This sequence encodes CASSQKSNNEQFF.

The chain carries TRBV5-1 and TRBJ2-7, with D unclear. The germline gives CDR1 SGHRS, CDR2 YFSETQ. The V and J ends lost 0 bases and 6 bases respectively, with 13 bases between them. The CDR3 loop spans 14 amino acids. CDR3 in DNA: TGCGCCAGCAGCTTGGTTCCGGCCGCTGGCGAGCAGTACTTC. Its translation is CASSLVPAAGEQYF. The complete variable domain, with remaining parts taken from reference TRBV5-1 and TRBJ2-7, reads KAGVTQTPRYLIKTRGQQVTLSCSPISGHRSVSWYQQTPGQGLQFLFEYFSETQRNKGNFPGRFSGRQFSNSRSEMNVSTLELGDSALYLCASSLVPAAGEQYFGPGTRLTVT.

There are many counts of this clonotype. CDR3 DNA: TGTGCCAGCAGTTTGAGGGACAGGGGGTCTGAAGCTTTCTTT. It is translated as CASSLRDRGSEAFF. This chain joins TRBV28 and TRBJ1-1, with 11 bases identical to TRBD1. Losses at the gene ends were 3 bases for V and 6 bases for J; bases not matched to a gene: 3. CDR1 is MDHEN and CDR2 is SYDVKM in the germline V gene. The CDR3 contains 14 residues. Combining the CDR3 with reference TRBV28 and TRBJ1-1 gives the whole variable domain DVKVTQSSRYLVKRTGEKVFLECVQDMDHENMFWYRQDPGLGLRLIYFSYDVKMKEKGDIPEGYSVSREKKERFSLILESASTNQTSMYLCASSLRDRGSEAFFGQGTRLTVV.

This clonotype occurred many times. V and J are TRBV2 and TRBJ2-3, with a weak D call TRBD2 (5 bases). The CDR3 sequence is 14 residues long. The germline V and J ends were trimmed by 3 bases and 2 bases, with 9 bases remaining between them. From germline, CDR1 is SNHLY and CDR2 FYNNEI. The DNA for the CDR3 is TGTGCCAGCAGTGATTGGACTGACACAGATACGCAGTATTTT. This translates into CASSDWTDTDTQYF.

This clonotype was seen ten or more times. The gene calls are TRBV5-6 and TRBJ2-1; D possibly corresponds to TRBD2 (5 bases). The CDR3 has 13 amino acids. Germline V gene sequence: CDR1 SGHDT, CDR2 YYEEEE. Trimming left V 4 bases short and J 10 bases short, with 15 bases between. The CDR3 DNA is TGTGCCAGCAGCCGTCAGGCCGGAGGCGAGCAGTTCTTC. Amino acid sequence: CASSRQAGGEQFF.